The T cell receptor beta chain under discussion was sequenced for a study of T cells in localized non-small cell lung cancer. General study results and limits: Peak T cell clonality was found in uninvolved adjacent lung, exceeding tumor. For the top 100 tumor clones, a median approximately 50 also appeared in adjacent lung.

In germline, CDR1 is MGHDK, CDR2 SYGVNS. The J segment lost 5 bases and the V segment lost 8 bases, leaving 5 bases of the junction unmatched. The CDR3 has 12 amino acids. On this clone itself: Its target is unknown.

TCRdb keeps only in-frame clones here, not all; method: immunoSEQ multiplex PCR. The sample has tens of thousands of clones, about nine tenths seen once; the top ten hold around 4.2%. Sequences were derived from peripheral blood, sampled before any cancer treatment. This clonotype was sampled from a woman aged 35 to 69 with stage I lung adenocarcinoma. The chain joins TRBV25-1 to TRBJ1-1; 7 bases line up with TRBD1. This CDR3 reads CASSPDRTEAFF. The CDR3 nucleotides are TGTGCCAGCTCCCCGGACAGGACTGAAGCTTTCTTT.